A single sample gave rise to the 10 T cell receptor beta chains below, sequenced in a study of PD-L1 blockade in urothelial cancer. The assay was immunoSEQ multiplex PCR, and TCRdb's table has in-frame clones only and misses some. The sample carries some 97,000 clones, over 80% recorded once. This sample comprised PBMCs, obtained around atezolizumab (anti-PD-L1) treatment. Receptors were obtained from an elderly woman with urothelial cancer.

The chain employs TRBV9 and TRBJ1-1; D unclear. The V end lost 4 bases, the J end lost 0 bases, and 10 bases lay between the germline ends. The CDR3 spans 14 residues. Germline CDR1 SGDLS, CDR2 YYNGEE. The CDR3 DNA reads as TGTGCCAGCAGCCTTAAAGCCATGAACACTGAAGCTTTCTTT. This translates into CASSLKAMNTEAFF.

This clone appeared a few times. The chain is built from TRBV6-1 and TRBJ2-7, with TRBD1 as a possible D gene (6 bases). The V gene's germline CDR1 is MNHNS and CDR2 SASEGT. The CDR3 sequence is 18 residues long. V was cut by 2 bases and J by 4 bases, with 24 bases left in between. The CDR3 loop is CASSEPYPRTAKRYEQYF. The DNA for the CDR3 is TGTGCCAGCAGTGAACCATACCCGCGGACAGCTAAACGGTACGAGCAGTACTTC.

The CDR3: CASSVTTGSVRETQYF. In DNA form, the CDR3 reads TGTGCCAGCAGCGTTACGACAGGGTCAGTACGAGAGACCCAGTACTTC. This chain links TRBV5-6 with TRBJ2-5, with 7 bases that match TRBD1. Looked up from germline, CDR1 is SGHDT and CDR2 is YYEEEE. The CDR3 sequence is 16 residues long. The trim removed 4 bases at V and 4 bases at J, leaving 13 bases unmatched.

The genes are TRBV7-3 and TRBJ1-1, with TRBD1 matching 7 bases. The CDR3 extends over 15 amino acids. Per germline, CDR1 SGHTA and CDR2 FQGTGA. The V segment lost 0 bases and the J segment 0 bases; nucleotides outside the gene matches: 1. CDR3 nucleotide sequence: TGTGCCAGCAGCTTAACAGGGGGCGTGAACACTGAAGCTTTCTTT. It codes for CASSLTGGVNTEAFF.

This clone was recorded only once. The chain recombines TRBV10-3 with TRBJ1-1, with D possibly TRBD1 on 5 matching bases. Trimming removed 8 bases at V and 0 bases at J, with 10 bases between. Germline loops: CDR1 ENHRY, CDR2 SYGVKD. The CDR3 is 13 residues long. This CDR3 reads CAIQTDLNTEAFF. The CDR3 DNA reads as TGTGCCATCCAGACAGACTTGAACACTGAAGCTTTCTTT.

The J gene is TRBJ1-2, the V gene TRBV30; TRBD1 matches at 8 bases. Germline V CDR1 and CDR2: GTSNPN, SVGIG (reference sequence). With 3 bases clipped from V and 6 bases from J, the junction kept 15 bases outside the gene matches. This CDR3 region has 16 residues. The CDR3 reads CAWRNVGLTGGNGYTF. DNA for the CDR3: TGTGCCTGGAGGAATGTAGGCCTAACAGGGGGAAATGGCTACACCTTC.

V is TRBV18 and J is TRBJ1-1; a weak D match, TRBD1 (6 bases). The length of the CDR3 is 12 residues. Between the trimmed V and J ends, which lost 2 bases and 7 bases, there was a span of 8 bases. In germline, CDR1 is KGHSH, CDR2 LQKENI. The CDR3 DNA sequence: TGTGCCAGCTCACCAAGGACAGATGAAGCTTTCTTT. Its translation: CASSPRTDEAFF. The whole variable domain, remainder taken from reference TRBV18 and TRBJ1-1, is NAGVMQNPRHLVRRRGQEARLRCSPMKGHSHVYWYRQLPEEGLKFMVYLQKENIIDESGMPKERFSAEFPKEGPSILRIQQVVRGDSAAYFCASSPRTDEAFFGQGTRLTVV.

Written as DNA, the CDR3 is TGTGCCAGCACCGACCAGGGGACAGGCGAAAAACTGTTTTTT. Translation gives CASTDQGTGEKLFF. The rearrangement uses TRBV6-1 and TRBJ1-4, with TRBD1 matching over 8 bases. Trimming removed 7 bases from V and 8 bases from J; junction bases left unmatched: 9. Germline V lookup: CDR1 MNHNS, CDR2 SASEGT. The CDR3 spans 14 residues.

V and J are TRBV5-4 and TRBJ2-7, with 10 bases that match TRBD1. CDR1 SGHNT and CDR2 YYREEE come from the germline V gene (reference sequence). The V and J ends lost 3 bases and 2 bases, in that order; junction bases with no gene match: 5. This CDR3 has 15 residues. The CDR3 reads CASSSSGTGAYEQYF. The CDR3 DNA sequence: TGTGCCAGCAGCTCATCCGGGACAGGGGCCTACGAGCAGTACTTC.

The chain has TRBV5-6 and TRBJ2-3; the match to TRBD2 covers 10 bases. Unmatched junction bases numbered 8, after V lost 2 bases and J lost 2 bases. The CDR3 runs to 17 residues. Germline values: CDR1 SGHDT, CDR2 YYEEEE. The CDR3, as DNA: TGTGCCAGCAGCTTACGGACTAGCGGAGGTTCCACAGATACGCAGTATTTT. Translated: CASSLRTSGGSTDTQYF.